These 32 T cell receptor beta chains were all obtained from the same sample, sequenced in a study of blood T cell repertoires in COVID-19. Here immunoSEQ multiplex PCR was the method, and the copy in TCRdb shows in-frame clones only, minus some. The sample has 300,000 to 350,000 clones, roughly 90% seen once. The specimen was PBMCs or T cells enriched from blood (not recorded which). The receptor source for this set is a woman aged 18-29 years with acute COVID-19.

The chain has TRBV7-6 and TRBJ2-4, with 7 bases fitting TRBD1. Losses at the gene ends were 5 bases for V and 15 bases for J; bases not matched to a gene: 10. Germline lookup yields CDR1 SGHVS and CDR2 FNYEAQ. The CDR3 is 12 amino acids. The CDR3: CASSLGQAQRYF. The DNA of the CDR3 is TGTGCCAGCAGCCTCGGACAGGCGCAGCGGTACTTC.

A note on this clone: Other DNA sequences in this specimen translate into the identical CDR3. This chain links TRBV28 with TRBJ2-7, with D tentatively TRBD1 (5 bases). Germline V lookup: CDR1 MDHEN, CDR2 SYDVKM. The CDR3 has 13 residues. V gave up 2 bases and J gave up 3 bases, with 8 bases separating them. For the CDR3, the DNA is TGTGCCAGCAGTTTACAGGGTAGCTACGAGCAGTACTTC. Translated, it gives CASSLQGSYEQYF. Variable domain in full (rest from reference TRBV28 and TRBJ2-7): DVKVTQSSRYLVKRTGEKVFLECVQDMDHENMFWYRQDPGLGLRLIYFSYDVKMKEKGDIPEGYSVSREKKERFSLILESASTNQTSMYLCASSLQGSYEQYFGPGTRLTVT.

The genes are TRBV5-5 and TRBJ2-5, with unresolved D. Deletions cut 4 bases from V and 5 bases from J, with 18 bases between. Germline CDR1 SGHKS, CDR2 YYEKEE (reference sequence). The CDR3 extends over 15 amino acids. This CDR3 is CASSPPPVVAETQYF. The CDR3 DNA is TGTGCCAGCAGCCCACCCCCAGTGGTCGCCGAGACCCAGTACTTC.

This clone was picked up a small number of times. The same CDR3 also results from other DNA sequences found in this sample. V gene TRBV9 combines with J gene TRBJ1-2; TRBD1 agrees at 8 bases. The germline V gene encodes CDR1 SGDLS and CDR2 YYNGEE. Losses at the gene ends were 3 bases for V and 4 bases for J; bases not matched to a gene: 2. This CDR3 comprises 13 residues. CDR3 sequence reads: CASSGTGSYGYTF. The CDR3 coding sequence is TGTGCCAGCAGCGGGACAGGGAGCTATGGCTACACCTTC.

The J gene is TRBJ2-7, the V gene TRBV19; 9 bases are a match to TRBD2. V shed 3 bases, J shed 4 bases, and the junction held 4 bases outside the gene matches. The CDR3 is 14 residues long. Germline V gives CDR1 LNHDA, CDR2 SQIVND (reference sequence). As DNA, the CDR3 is TGTGCCAGTAGTATCTTAGCGGGAGAATACGAGCAGTACTTC. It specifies CASSILAGEYEQYF.

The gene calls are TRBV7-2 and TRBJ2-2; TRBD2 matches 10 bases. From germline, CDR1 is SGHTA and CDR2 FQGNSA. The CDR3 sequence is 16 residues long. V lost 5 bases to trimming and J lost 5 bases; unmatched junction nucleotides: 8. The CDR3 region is CASSPPAGGETGELFF. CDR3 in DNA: TGTGCCAGCAGCCCCCCAGCGGGAGGGGAAACCGGGGAGCTGTTTTTT.

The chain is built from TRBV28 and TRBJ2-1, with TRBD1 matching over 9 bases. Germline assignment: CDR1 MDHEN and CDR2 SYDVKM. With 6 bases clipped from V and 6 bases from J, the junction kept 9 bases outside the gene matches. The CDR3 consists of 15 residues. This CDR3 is CASSTRQGGSNEQFF. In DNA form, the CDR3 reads TGTGCCAGCAGCACACGACAGGGGGGGAGCAATGAGCAGTTCTTC.

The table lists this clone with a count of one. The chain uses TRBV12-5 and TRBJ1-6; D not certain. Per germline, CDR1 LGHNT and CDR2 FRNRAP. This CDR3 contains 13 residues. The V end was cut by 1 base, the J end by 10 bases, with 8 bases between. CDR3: CASGLGSGSPLHF. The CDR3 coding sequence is TGTGCTAGTGGTTTGGGCAGCGGATCACCCCTCCACTTT.

CDR3 bases: TGTGCCAGCAGCTTAGGGGCGGGGATACGTCAGCCCCAGCATTTT. Protein sequence: CASSLGAGIRQPQHF. The V and J genes are TRBV7-2 and TRBJ1-5; no definite D call. V was pared by 1 base and J by 6 bases, with 13 bases between. The CDR3 spans 15 residues. Germline V gene data show CDR1 as SGHTA and CDR2 as FQGNSA.

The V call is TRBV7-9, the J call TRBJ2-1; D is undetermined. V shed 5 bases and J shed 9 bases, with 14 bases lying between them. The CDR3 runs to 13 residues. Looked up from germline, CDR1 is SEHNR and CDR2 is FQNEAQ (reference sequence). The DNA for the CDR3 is TGTGCCAGCAGCCCTTTGGGCCAGAGTGAGCAGTTCTTC. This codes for CASSPLGQSEQFF.

This chain's CDR3 is CASTVGGAGGELFF. The DNA of the CDR3 is TGTGCCAGCACCGTGGGGGGAGCGGGCGGGGAGCTGTTTTTT. This chain joins TRBV28 and TRBJ2-2; D perhaps matches TRBD2 (6 bases). Trimming cost V 7 bases and J 7 bases, with 16 bases left between them. CDR1 is MDHEN, CDR2 SYDVKM, per germline. The CDR3 is 14 amino acids.

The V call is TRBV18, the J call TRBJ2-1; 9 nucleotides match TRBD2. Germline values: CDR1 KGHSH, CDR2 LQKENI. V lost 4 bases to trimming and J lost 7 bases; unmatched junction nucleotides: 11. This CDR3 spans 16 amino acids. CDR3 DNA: TGTGCCAGCTCACGGGAATATAGCGGGAGCGGTAATGAGCAGTTCTTC. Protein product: CASSREYSGSGNEQFF.

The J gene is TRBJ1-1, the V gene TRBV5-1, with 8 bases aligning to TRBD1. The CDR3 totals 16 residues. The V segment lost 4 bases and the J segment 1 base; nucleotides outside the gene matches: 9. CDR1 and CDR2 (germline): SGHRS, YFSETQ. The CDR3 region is CASSLLTQGANTEAFF. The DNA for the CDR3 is TGCGCCAGCAGCCTTTTAACCCAGGGGGCGAACACTGAAGCTTTCTTT.

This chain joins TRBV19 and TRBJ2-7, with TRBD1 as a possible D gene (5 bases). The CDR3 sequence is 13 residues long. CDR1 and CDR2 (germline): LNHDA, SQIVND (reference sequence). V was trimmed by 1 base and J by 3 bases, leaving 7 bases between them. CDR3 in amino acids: CASSIARGYEQYF. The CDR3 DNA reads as TGTGCCAGTAGTATAGCTAGGGGCTACGAGCAGTACTTC.

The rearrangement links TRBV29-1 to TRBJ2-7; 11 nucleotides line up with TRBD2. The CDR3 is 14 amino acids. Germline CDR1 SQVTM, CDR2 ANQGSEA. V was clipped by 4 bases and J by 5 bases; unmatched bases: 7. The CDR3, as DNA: TGCAGCGTTGTGCTTAGCGGGAGGGTGAACGAGCAGTACTTC. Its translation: CSVVLSGRVNEQYF.

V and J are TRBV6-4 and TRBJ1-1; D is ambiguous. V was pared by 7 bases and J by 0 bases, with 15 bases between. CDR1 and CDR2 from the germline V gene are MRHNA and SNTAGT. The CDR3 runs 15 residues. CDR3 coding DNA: TGTGCCAGCAACCCCAGGCGATACATGAACACTGAAGCTTTCTTT. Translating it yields CASNPRRYMNTEAFF.

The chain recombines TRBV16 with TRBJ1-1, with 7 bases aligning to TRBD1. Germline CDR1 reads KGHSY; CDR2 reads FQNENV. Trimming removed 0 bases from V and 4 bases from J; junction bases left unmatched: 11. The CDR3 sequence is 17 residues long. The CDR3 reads CASSQSSSGGEGTEAFF. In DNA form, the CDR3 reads TGTGCCAGCAGCCAATCATCCTCAGGGGGTGAGGGCACTGAAGCTTTCTTT.

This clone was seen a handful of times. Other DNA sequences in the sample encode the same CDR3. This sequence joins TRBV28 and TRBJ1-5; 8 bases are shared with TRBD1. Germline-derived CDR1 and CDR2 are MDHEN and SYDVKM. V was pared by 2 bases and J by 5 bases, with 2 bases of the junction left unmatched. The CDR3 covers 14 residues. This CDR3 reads CASSLGQGHQPQHF. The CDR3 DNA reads TGTGCCAGCAGTTTAGGACAGGGACATCAGCCCCAGCATTTT.

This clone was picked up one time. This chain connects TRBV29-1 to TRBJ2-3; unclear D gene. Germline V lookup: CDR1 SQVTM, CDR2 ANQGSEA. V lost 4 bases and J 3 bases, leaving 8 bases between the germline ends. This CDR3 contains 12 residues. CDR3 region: CSVAPGTDTQYF. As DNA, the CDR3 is TGCAGCGTTGCCCCGGGTACAGATACGCAGTATTTT.

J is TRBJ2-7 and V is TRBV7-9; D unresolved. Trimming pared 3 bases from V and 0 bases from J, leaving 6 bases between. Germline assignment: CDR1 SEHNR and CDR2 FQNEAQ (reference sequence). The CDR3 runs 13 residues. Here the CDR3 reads CASSFVSSYEQYF. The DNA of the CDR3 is TGTGCCAGCAGCTTTGTGAGCTCCTACGAGCAGTACTTC. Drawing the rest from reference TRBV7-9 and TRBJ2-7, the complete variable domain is DTGVSQNPRHKITKRGQNVTFRCDPISEHNRLYWYRQTLGQGPEFLTYFQNEAQLEKSRLLSDRFSAERPKGSFSTLEIQRTEQGDSAMYLCASSFVSSYEQYFGPGTRLTVT.

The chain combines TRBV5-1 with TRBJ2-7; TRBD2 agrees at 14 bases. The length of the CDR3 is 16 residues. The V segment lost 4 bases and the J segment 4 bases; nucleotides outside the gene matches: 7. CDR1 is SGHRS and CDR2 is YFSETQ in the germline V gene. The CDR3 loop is CASSEGLAGAGYEQYF. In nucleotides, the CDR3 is TGCGCCAGCAGCGAGGGACTAGCGGGAGCTGGATACGAGCAGTACTTC.

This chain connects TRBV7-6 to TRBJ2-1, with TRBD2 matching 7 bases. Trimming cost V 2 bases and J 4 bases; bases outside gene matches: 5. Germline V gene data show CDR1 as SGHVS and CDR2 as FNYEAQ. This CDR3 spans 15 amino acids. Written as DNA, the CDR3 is TGTGCCAGCAGCTTACTCCTAGCGGAATACAATGAGCAGTTCTTC. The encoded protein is CASSLLLAEYNEQFF.

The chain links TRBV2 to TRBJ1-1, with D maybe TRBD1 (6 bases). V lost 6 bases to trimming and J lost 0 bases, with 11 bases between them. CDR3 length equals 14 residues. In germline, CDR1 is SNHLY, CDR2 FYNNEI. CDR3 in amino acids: CASSQDSLNTEAFF. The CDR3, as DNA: TGTGCCAGCAGCCAGGACAGCCTGAACACTGAAGCTTTCTTT.

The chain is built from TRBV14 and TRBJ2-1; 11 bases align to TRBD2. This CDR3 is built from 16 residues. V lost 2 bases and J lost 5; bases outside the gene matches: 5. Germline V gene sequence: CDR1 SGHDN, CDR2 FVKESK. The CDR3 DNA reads TGTGCCAGCAGCCAATGGAGGGGACTAGCGGACAATGAGCAGTTCTTC. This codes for CASSQWRGLADNEQFF.

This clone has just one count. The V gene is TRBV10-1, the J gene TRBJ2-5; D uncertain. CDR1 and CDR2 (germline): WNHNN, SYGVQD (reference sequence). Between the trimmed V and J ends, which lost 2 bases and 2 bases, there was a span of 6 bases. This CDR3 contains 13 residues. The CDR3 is CASSENAQETQYF. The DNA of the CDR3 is TGCGCCAGCAGTGAGAACGCGCAAGAGACCCAGTACTTC.

The CDR3 region has the DNA TGTGCCAGCAGTTACTCGAAGTCTCTAAGTAAAGCTTTCTTT. Its protein product is CASSYSKSLSKAFF. The chain joins TRBV6-5 to TRBJ1-1; no definite D call. The CDR3 has 14 residues. Germline V gives CDR1 MNHEY, CDR2 SVGAGI. V lost 0 bases, J lost 9 bases, and 14 bases lay in between.

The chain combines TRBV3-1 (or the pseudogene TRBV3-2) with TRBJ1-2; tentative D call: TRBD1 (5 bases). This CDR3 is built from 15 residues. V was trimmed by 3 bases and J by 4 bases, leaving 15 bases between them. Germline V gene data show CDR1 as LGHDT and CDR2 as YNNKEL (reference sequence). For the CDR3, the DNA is TGTGCCAGCAGCCAGACGGGGGGAGGGTTCTATGGCTACACCTTC. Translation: CASSQTGGGFYGYTF.

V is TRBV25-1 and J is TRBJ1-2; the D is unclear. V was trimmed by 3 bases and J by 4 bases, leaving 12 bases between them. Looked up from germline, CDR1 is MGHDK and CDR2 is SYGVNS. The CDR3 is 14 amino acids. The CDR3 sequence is CASSDPTVLYGYTF. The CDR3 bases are TGTGCCAGCAGTGACCCAACAGTTCTCTATGGCTACACCTTC.

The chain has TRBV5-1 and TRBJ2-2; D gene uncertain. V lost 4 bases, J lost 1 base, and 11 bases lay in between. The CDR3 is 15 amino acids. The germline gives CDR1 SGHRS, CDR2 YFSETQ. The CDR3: CASSLTVWNTGELFF. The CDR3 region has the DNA TGCGCCAGCAGCCTAACGGTCTGGAACACCGGGGAGCTGTTTTTT.

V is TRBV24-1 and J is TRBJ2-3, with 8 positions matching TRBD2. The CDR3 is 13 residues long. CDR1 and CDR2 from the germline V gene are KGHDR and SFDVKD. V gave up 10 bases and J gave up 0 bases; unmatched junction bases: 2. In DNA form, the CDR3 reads TGTGCCACTAGCGGGGTTAGCACAGATACGCAGTATTTT. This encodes CATSGVSTDTQYF.

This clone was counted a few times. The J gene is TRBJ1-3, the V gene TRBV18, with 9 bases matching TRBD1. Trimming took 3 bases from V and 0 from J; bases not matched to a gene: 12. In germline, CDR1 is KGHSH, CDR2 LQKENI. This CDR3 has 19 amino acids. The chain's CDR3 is CASSPSGTGIAYSGNTIYF. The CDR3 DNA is TGTGCCAGCTCACCCTCCGGGACAGGGATCGCCTACTCTGGAAACACCATATATTTT.

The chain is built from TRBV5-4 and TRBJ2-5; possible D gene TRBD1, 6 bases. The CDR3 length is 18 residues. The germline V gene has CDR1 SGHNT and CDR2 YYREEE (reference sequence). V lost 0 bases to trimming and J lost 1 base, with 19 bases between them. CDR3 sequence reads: CASSLEGARGNPQETQYF. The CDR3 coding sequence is TGTGCCAGCAGCTTGGAAGGAGCCAGGGGAAACCCCCAAGAGACCCAGTACTTC.